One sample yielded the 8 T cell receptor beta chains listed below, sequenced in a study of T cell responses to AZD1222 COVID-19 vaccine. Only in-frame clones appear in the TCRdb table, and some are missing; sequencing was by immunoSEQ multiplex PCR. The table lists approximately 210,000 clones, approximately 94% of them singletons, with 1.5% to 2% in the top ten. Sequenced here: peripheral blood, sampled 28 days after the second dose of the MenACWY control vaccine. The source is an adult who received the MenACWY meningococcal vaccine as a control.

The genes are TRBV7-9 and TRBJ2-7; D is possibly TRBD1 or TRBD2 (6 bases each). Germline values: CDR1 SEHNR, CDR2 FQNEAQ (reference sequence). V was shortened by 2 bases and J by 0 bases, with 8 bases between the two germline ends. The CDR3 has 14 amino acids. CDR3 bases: TGTGCCAGCAGCTTATCGGGGGCCTCCTACGAGCAGTACTTC. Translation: CASSLSGASYEQYF.

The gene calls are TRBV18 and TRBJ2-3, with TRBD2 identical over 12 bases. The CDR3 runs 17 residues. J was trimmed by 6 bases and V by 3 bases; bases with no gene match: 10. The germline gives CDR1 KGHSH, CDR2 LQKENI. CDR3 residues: CASSPALAGGIVDTQYF. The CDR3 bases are TGTGCCAGCTCACCCGCTCTAGCGGGAGGGATAGTTGATACGCAGTATTTT.

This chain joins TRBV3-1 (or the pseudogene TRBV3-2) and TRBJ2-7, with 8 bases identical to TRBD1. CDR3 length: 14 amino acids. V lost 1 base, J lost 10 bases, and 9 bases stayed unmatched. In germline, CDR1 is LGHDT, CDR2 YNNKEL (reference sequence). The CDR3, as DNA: TGTGCCAGCAGCCAAGGGAGGGGACAGGCGCTACAGTACTTC. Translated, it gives CASSQGRGQALQYF.

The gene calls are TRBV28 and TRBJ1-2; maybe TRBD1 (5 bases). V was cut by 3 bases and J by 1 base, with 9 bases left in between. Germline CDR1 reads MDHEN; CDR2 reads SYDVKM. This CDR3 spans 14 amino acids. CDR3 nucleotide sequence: TGTGCCAGCAGTTTTCGGGGGGGTAACTATGGCTACACCTTC. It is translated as CASSFRGGNYGYTF.

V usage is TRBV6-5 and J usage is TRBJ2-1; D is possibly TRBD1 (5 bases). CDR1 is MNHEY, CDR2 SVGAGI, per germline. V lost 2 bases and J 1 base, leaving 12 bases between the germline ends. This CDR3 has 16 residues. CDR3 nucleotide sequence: TGTGCCAGCAGTTACGTGGACACTTTTTCCTACAATGAGCAGTTCTTC. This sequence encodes CASSYVDTFSYNEQFF.

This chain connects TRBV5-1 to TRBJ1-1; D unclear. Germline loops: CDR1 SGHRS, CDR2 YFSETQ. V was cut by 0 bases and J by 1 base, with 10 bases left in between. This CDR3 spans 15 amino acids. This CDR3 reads CASSLEFAGNTEAFF. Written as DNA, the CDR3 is TGCGCCAGCAGCTTGGAATTCGCCGGGAACACTGAAGCTTTCTTT.

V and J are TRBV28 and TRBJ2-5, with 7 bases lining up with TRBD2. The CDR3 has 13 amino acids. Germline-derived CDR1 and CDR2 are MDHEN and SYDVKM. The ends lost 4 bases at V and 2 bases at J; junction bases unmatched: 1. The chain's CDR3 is CASSWGGQETQYF. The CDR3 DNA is TGTGCCAGCAGTTGGGGGGGGCAAGAGACCCAGTACTTC. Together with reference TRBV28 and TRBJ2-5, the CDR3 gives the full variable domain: DVKVTQSSRYLVKRTGEKVFLECVQDMDHENMFWYRQDPGLGLRLIYFSYDVKMKEKGDIPEGYSVSREKKERFSLILESASTNQTSMYLCASSWGGQETQYFGPGTRLLVL.

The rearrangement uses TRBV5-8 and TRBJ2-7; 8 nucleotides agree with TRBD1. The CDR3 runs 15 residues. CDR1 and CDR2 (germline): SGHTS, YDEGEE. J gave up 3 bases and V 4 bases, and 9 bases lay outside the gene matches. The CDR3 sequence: CASSRPGQDFYEQYF. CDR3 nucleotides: TGTGCCAGCAGCCGTCCGGGACAGGACTTCTACGAGCAGTACTTC.